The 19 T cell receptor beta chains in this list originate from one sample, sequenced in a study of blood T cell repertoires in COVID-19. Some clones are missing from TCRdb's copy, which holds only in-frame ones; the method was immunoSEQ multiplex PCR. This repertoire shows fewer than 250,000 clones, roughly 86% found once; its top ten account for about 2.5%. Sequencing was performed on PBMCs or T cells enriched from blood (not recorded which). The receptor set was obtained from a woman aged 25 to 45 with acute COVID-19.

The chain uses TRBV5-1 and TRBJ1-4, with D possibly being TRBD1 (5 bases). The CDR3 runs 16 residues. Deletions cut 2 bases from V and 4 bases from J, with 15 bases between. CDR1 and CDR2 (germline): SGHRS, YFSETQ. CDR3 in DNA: TGCGCCAGCAGCTTAGGGCGAGGGGACTTTAATGAAAAACTGTTTTTT. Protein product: CASSLGRGDFNEKLFF.

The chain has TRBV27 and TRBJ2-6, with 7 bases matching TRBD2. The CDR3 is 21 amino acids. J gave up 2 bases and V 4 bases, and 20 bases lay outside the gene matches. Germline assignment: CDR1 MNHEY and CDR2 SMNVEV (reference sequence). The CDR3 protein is CASSYEQKGVRAGAGANVLTF. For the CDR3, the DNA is TGTGCCAGCAGTTACGAGCAAAAAGGTGTTCGGGCGGGGGCTGGGGCCAACGTCCTGACTTTC.

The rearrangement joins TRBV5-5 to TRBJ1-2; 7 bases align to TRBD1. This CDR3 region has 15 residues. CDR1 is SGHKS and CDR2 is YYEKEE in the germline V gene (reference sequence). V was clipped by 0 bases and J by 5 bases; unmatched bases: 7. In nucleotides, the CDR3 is TGTGCCAGCAGCTTGGACAGGGGTGCGCTTTATGGCTACACCTTC. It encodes CASSLDRGALYGYTF.

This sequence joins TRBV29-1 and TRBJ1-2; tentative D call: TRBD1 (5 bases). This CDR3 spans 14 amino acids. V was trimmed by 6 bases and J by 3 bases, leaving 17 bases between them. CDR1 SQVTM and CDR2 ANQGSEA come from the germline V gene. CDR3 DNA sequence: TGCAGCGTCCTAGGCGGGGCGGAGGACTATGGCTACACCTTC. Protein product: CSVLGGAEDYGYTF.

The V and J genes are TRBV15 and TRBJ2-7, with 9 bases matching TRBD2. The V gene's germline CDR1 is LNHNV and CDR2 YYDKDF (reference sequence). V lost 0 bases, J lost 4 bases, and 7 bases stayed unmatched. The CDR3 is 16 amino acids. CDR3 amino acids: CATSRDTAGGPYEQYF. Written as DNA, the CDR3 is TGTGCCACCAGCAGAGATACAGCGGGGGGTCCATACGAGCAGTACTTC. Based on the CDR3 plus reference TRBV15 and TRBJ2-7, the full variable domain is DAMVIQNPRYQVTQFGKPVTLSCSQTLNHNVMYWYQQKSSQAPKLLFHYYDKDFNNEADTPDNFQSRRPNTSFCFLDIRSPGLGDTAMYLCATSRDTAGGPYEQYFGPGTRLTVT.

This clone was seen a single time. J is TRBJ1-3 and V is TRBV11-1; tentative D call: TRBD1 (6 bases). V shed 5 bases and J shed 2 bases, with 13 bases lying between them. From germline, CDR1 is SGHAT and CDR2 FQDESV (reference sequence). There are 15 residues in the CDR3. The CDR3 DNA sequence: TGTGCCAGCAGCAGGATACAGGGCGCTGGAAACACCATATATTTT. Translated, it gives CASSRIQGAGNTIYF.

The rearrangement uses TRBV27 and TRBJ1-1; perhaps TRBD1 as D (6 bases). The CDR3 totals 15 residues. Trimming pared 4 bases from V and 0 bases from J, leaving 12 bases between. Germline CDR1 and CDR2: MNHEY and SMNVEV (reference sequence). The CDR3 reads CASSYTGHLNTEAFF. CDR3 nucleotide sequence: TGTGCCAGCAGTTACACGGGACACTTGAACACTGAAGCTTTCTTT.

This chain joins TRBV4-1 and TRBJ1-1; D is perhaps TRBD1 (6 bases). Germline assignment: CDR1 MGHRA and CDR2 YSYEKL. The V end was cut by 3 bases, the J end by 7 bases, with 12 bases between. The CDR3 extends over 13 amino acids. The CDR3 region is CASSHPGGVEAFF. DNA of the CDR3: TGCGCCAGCAGCCACCCGGGGGGCGTTGAAGCTTTCTTT.

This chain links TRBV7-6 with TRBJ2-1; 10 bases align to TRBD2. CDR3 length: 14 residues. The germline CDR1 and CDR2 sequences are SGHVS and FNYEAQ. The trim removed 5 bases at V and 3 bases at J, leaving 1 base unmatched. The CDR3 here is CASSTSGVYNEQFF. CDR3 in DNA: TGTGCCAGCAGCACTAGCGGGGTCTACAATGAGCAGTTCTTC.

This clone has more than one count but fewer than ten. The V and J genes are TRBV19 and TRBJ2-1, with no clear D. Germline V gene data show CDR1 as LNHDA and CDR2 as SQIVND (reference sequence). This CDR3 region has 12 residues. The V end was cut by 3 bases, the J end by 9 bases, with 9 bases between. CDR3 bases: TGTGCCAGTAGTATTAGAGGATCTGAGCAGTTCTTC. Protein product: CASSIRGSEQFF.

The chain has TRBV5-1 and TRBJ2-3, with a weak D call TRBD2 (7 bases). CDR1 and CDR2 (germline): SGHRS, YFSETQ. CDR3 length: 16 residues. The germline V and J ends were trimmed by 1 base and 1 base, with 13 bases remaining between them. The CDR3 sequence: CASSLLSGGRTDTQYF. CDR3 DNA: TGCGCCAGCAGCTTGCTTTCGGGGGGCCGCACAGATACGCAGTATTTT.

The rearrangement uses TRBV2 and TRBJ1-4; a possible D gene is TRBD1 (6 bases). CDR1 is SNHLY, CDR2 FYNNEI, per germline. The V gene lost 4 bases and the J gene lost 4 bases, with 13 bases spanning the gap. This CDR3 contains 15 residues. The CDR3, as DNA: TGTGCCAGCAGTGCCCCGACAGGTTATAATGAAAAACTGTTTTTT. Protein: CASSAPTGYNEKLFF.

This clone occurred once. The CDR3 sequence is CASSYRGQIYGYTF. CDR3 nucleotide sequence: TGTGCCAGCAGTTATAGGGGACAGATCTATGGCTACACCTTC. The chain uses TRBV6-2 or TRBV6-3 and TRBJ1-2; 7 nucleotides line up with TRBD1. The germline CDR1 and CDR2 sequences are MNHEY and SVGEGT. The CDR3 covers 14 residues. Trimming took 3 bases from V and 4 from J; bases not matched to a gene: 5.

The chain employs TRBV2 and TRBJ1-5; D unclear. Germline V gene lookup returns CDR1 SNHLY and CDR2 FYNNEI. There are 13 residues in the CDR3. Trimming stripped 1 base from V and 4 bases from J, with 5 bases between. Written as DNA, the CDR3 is TGTGCCAGCAGTGAAGAACAAAATCAGCCCCAGCATTTT. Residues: CASSEEQNQPQHF.

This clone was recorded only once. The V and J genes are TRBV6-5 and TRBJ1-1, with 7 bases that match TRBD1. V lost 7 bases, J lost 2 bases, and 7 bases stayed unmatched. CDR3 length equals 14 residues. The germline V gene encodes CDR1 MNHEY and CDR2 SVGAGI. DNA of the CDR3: TGTGCCAGCACCGCGGACAGGTTTAACACTGAAGCTTTCTTT. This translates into CASTADRFNTEAFF.

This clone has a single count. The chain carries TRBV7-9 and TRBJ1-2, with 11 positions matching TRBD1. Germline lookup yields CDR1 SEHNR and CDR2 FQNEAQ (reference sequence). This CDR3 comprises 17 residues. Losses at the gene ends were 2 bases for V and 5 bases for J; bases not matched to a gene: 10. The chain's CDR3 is CASSLPRTGGFGYGYTF. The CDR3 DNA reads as TGTGCCAGCAGCTTACCAAGGACAGGGGGCTTTGGGTATGGCTACACCTTC.

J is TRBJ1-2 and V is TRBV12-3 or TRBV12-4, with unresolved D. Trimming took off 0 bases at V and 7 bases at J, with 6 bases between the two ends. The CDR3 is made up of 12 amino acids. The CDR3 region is CASSLALSGYTF. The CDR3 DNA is TGTGCCAGCAGTTTAGCTCTGAGTGGCTACACCTTC.

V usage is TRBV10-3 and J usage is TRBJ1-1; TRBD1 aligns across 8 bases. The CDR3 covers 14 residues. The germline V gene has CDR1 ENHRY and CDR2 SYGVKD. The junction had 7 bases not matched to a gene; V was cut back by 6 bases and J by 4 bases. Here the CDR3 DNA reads TGTGCCATCAGCAAGACAGGGGAAACCACTGAAGCTTTCTTT. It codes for CAISKTGETTEAFF.

The chain's CDR3 is CASSLMRWGTTDTQYF. DNA for the CDR3: TGTGCCAGCAGCTTGATGAGGTGGGGCACCACAGATACGCAGTATTTT. The chain joins TRBV7-9 to TRBJ2-3; perhaps TRBD1 as D (5 bases). Germline V lookup: CDR1 SEHNR, CDR2 FQNEAQ (reference sequence). The CDR3 is 16 amino acids. The ends were cut back, 3 bases at V and 2 bases at J, with 15 bases in the middle. Full variable domain (rest looked up from reference TRBV7-9 and TRBJ2-3): DTGVSQNPRHKITKRGQNVTFRCDPISEHNRLYWYRQTLGQGPEFLTYFQNEAQLEKSRLLSDRFSAERPKGSFSTLEIQRTEQGDSAMYLCASSLMRWGTTDTQYFGPGTRLTVL.